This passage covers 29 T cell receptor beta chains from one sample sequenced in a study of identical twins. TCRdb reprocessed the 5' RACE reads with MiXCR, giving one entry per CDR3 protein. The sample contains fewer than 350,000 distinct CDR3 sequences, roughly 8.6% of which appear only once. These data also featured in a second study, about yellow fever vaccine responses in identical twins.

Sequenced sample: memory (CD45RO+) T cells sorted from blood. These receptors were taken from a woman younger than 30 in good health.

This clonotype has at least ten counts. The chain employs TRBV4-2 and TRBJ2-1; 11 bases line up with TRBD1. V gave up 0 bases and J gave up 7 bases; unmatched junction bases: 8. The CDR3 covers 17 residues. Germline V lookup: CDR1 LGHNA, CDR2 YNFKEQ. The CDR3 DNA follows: TGTGCCAGCAGCCAAGATGCTCGGACAGGGGGCGGGAATGAGCAGTTCTTC. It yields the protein CASSQDARTGGGNEQFF.

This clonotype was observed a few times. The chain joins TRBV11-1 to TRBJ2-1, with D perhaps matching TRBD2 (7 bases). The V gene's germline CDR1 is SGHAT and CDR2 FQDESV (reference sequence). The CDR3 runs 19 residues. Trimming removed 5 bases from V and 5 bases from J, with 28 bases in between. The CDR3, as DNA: TGTGCCAGCAGCGCAACGGGGCGGGGGCTAATTGGGTCACACAATGAGCAGTTCTTC. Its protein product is CASSATGRGLIGSHNEQFF.

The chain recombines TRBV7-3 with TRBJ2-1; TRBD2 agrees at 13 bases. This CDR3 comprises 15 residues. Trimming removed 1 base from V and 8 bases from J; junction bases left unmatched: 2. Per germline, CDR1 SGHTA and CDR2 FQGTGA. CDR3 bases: TGTGCCAGCAGCTTAAGGACTAGCGGGAGCCATGAGCAGTTCTTC. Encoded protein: CASSLRTSGSHEQFF.

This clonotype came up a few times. CDR3 protein: CASSLSQADNEQFF. CDR3 bases: TGCGCCAGCAGTTTATCCCAAGCCGACAATGAGCAGTTCTTC. The chain carries TRBV5-1 and TRBJ2-1; D gene unclear. This CDR3 is built from 14 residues. V gave up 5 bases and J gave up 5 bases, with 14 bases separating them. Germline-derived CDR1 and CDR2 are SGHRS and YFSETQ.

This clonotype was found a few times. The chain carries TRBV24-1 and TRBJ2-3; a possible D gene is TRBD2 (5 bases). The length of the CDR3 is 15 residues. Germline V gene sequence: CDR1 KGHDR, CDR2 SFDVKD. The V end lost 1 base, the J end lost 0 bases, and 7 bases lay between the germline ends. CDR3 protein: CATSDFRGSTDTQYF. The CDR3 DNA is TGTGCCACCAGTGATTTTAGAGGGAGCACAGATACGCAGTATTTT.

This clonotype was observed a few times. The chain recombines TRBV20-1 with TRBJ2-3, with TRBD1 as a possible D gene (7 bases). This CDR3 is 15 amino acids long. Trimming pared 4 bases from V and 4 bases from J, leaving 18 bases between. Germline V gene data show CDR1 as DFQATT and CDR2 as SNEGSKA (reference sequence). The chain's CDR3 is CSATGGGGRADTQYF. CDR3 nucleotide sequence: TGCAGTGCTACTGGAGGGGGCGGTAGGGCAGATACGCAGTATTTT.

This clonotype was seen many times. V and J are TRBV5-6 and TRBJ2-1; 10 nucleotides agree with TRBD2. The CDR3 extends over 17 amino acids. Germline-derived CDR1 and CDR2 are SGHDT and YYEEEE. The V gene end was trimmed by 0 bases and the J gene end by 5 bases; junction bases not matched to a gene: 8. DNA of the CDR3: TGTGCCAGCAGCTTGGTGGTTAGCGGGAGGATGAACAATGAGCAGTTCTTC. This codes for CASSLVVSGRMNNEQFF.

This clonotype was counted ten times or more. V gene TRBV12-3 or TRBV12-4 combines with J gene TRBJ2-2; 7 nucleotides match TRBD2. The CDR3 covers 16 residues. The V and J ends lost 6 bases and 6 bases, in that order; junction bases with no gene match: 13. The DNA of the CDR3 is TGTGCCAGCAGGCACTCCCGGGACTATGGTCCCGGGGAGCTGTTTTTT. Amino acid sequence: CASRHSRDYGPGELFF.

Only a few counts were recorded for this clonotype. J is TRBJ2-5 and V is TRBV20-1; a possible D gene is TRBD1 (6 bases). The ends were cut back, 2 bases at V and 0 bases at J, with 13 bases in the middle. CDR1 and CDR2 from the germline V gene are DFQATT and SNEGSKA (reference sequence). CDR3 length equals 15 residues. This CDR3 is CSARIGTSYQETQYF. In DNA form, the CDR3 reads TGCAGTGCTAGAATTGGGACATCGTACCAAGAGACCCAGTACTTC.

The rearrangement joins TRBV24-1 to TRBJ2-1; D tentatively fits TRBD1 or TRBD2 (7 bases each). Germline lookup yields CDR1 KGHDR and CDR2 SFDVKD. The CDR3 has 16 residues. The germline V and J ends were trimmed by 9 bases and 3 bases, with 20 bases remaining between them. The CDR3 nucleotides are TGTGCCACCGCTGCCAGGGGGAGGGGGGACTACAATGAGCAGTTCTTC. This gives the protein CATAARGRGDYNEQFF.

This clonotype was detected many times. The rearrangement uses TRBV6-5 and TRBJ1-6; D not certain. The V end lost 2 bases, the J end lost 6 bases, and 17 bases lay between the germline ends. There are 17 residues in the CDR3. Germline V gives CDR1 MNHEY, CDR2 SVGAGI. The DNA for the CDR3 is TGTGCCAGCAGTTACCAAGCGTGGGCAGGCTCTAATTCACCCCTCCACTTT. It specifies CASSYQAWAGSNSPLHF.

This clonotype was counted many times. CDR3: CASSLLTGVAKNIQYF. The CDR3 DNA follows: TGTGCCAGCAGTTTACTTACAGGGGTAGCCAAAAACATTCAGTACTTC. The chain is built from TRBV28 and TRBJ2-4; 7 bases align to TRBD1. The germline V gene has CDR1 MDHEN and CDR2 SYDVKM. This CDR3 is built from 16 residues. J was trimmed by 0 bases and V by 2 bases; bases with no gene match: 4.

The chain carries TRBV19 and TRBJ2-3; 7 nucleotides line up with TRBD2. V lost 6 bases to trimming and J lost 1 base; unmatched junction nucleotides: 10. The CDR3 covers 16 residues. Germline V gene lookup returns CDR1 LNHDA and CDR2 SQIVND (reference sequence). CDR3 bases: TGTGCCAGTAGCCCCGGACTAGTTTCTGGCACAGATACGCAGTATTTT. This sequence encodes CASSPGLVSGTDTQYF.

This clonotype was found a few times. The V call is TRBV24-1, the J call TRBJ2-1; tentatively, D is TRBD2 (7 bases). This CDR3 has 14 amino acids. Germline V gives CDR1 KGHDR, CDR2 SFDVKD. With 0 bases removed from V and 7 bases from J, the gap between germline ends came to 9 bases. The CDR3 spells CATSDLGRGNEQFF. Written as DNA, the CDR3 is TGTGCCACCAGTGATTTGGGGAGGGGGAATGAGCAGTTCTTC.

Here the CDR3 reads CASSVGRPPKSYNEQFF. CDR3 nucleotides: TGTGCCAGCAGCGTAGGTCGGCCGCCGAAATCCTACAATGAGCAGTTCTTC. The V call is TRBV9, the J call TRBJ2-1; D is ambiguous. The V and J ends lost 0 bases and 1 base respectively, with 14 bases between them. Germline CDR1 is SGDLS and CDR2 is YYNGEE. This CDR3 has 17 residues.

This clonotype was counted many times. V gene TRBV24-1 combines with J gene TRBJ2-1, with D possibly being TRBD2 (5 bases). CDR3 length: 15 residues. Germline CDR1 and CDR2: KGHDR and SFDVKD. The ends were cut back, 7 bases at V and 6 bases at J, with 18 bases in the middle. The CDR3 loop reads CATSQTTSGGNEQFF. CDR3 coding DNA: TGTGCCACCAGCCAAACTACGTCTGGAGGCAATGAGCAGTTCTTC.

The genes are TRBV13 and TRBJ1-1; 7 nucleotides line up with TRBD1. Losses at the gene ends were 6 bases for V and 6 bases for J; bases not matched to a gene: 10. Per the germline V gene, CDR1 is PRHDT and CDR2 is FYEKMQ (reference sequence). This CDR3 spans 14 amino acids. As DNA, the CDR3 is TGTGCCAGCAGAAAAGGACAGGTTTATCCTGAAGCTTTCTTT. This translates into CASRKGQVYPEAFF.

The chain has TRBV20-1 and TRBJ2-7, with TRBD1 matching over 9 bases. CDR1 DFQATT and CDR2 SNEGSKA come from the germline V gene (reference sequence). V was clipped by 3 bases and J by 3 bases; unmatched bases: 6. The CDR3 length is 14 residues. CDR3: CSARPPDRGYEQYV. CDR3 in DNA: TGCAGTGCTAGGCCCCCGGACAGGGGCTACGAGCAGTACGTC.

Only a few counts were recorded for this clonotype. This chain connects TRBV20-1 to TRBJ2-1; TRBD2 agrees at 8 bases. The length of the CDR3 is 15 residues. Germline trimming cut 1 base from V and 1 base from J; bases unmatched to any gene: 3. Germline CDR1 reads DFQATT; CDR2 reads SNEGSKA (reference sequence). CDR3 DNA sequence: TGCAGTGCTAGAGGACAGCGGGAGTCCTACAATGAGCAGTTCTTC. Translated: CSARGQRESYNEQFF.

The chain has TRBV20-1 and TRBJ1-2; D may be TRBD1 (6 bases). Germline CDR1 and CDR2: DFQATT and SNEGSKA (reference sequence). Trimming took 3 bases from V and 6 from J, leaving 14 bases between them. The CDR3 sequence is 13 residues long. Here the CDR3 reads CSASTGKVDGYTF. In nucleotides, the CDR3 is TGCAGTGCTAGCACAGGGAAGGTCGATGGCTACACCTTC.

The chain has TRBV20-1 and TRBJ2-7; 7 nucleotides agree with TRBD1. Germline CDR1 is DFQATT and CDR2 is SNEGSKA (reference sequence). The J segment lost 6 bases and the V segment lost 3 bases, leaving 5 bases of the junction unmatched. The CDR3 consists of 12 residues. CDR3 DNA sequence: TGCAGTGCTAGCCAGGACAGGACCGAGCAGTACGTC. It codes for CSASQDRTEQYV.

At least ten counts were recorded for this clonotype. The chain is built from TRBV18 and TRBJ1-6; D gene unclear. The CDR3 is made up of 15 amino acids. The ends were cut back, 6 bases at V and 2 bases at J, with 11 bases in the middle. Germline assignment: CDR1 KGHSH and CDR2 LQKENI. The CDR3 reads CASSGNFAYNSPLHF. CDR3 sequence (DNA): TGTGCCAGCTCGGGTAATTTCGCCTATAATTCACCCCTCCACTTT.

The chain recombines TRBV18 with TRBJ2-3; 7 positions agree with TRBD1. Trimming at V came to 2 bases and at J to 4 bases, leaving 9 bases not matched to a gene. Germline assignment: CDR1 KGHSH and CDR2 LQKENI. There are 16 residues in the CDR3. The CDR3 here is CASSPVGGQGADTQYF. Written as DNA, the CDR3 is TGTGCCAGCTCACCAGTAGGGGGCCAGGGCGCAGATACGCAGTATTTT.

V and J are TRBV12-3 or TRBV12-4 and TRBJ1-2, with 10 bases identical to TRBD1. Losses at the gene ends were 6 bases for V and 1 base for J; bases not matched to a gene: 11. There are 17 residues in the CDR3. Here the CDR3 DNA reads TGTGCCAGCAGCCCCAAGGGACAGGGGAATCTTAACTATGGCTACACCTTC. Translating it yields CASSPKGQGNLNYGYTF.

CDR3 region: CASSPEREVGTGELFF. The CDR3 DNA sequence: TGTGCCAGCAGCCCGGAGCGGGAGGTTGGAACCGGGGAGCTGTTTTTT. The rearrangement uses TRBV3-1 and TRBJ2-2, with 9 bases fitting TRBD2. Germline V gene lookup returns CDR1 LGHDT and CDR2 YNNKEL (reference sequence). The junction had 8 bases not matched to a gene; V was cut back by 4 bases and J by 5 bases. There are 16 residues in the CDR3. Drawing the rest from reference TRBV3-1 and TRBJ2-2, the complete variable domain is DTAVSQTPKYLVTQMGNDKSIKCEQNLGHDTMYWYKQDSKKFLKIMFSYNNKELIINETVPNRFSPKSPDKAHLNLHINSLELGDSAVYFCASSPEREVGTGELFFGEGSRLTVL.

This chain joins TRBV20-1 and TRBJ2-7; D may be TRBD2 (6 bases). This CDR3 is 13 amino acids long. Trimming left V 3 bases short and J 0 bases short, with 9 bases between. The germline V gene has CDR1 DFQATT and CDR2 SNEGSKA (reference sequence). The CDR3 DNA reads TGCAGTGCTAGGGCGACTAGCTCCTACGAGCAGTACGTC. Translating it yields CSARATSSYEQYV.

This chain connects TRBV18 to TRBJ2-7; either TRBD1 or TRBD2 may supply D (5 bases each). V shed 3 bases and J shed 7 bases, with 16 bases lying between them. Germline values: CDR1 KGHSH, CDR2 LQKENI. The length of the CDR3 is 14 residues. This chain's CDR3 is CASSPRRDPVEQYV. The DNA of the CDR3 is TGTGCCAGCTCACCCCGCCGGGACCCCGTTGAGCAGTACGTC.

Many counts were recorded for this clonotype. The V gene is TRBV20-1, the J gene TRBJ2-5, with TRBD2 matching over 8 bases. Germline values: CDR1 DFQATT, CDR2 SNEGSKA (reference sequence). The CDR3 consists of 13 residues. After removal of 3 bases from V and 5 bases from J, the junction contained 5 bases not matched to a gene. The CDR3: CSASGGATETQYF. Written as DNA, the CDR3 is TGCAGTGCTAGCGGGGGGGCCACGGAGACCCAGTACTTC.

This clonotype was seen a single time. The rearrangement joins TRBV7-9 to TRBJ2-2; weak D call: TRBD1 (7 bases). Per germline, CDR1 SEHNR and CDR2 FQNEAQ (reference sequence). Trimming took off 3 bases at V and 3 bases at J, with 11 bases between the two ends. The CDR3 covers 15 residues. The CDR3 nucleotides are TGTGCCAGCAGCTTCAGCAGGGGGGACACCGGGGAGCTGTTTTTT. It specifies CASSFSRGDTGELFF.